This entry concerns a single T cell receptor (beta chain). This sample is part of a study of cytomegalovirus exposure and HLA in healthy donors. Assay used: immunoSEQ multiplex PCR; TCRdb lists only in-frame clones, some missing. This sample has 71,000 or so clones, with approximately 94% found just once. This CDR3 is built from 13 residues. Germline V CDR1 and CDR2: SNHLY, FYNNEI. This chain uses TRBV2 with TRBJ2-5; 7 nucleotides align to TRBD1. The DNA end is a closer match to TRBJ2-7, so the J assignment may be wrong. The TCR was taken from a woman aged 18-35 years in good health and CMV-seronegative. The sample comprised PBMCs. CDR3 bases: TGTGCCAGCGGAGACAGGGTCCCCTACGAGCAGTACTTC. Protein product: CASGDRVPYEQYF.